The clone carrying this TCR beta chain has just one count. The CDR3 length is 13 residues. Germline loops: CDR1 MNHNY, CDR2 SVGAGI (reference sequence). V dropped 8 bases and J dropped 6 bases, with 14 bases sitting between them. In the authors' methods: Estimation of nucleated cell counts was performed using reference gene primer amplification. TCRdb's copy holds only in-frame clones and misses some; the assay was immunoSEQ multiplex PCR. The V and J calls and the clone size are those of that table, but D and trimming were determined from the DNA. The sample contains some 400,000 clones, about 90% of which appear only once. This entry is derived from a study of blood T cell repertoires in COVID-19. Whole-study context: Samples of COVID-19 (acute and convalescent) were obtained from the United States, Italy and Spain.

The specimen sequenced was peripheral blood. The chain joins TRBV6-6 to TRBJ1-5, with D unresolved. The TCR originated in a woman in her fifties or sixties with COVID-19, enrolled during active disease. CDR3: CASRLEYSQPQHF. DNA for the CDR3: TGTGCCAGCCGACTCGAATATAGTCAGCCCCAGCATTTT.